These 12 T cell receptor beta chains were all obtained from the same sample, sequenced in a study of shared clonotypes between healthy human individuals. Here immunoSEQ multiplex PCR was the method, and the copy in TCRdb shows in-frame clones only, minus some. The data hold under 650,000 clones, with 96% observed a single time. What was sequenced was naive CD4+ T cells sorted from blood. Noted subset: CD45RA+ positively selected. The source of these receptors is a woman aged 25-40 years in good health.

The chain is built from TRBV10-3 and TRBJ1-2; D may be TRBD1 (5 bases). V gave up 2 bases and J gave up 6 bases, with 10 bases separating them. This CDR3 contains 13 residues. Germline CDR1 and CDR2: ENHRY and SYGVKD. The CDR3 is CAISETGGHGYTF. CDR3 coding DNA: TGTGCCATCAGTGAGACAGGTGGTCATGGCTACACCTTC.

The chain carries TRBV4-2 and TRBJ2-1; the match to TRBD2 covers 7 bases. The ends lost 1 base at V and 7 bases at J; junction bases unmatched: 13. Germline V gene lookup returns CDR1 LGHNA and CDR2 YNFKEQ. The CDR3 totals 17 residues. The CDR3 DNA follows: TGTGCCAGCAGCCAAGTTTCTGACACCCTAGCGGTTAATGAGCAGTTCTTC. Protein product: CASSQVSDTLAVNEQFF.

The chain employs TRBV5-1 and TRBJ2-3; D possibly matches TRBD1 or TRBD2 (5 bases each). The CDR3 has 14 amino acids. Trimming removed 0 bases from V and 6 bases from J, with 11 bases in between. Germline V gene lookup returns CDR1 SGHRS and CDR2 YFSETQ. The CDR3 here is CASSLGGEGDTQYF. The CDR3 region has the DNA TGCGCCAGCAGCTTGGGAGGGGAAGGGGATACGCAGTATTTT.

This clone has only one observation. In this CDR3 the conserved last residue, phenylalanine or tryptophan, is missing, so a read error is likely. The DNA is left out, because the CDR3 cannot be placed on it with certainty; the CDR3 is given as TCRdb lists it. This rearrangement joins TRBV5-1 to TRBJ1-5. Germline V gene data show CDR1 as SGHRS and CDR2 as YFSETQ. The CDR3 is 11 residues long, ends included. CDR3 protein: CASSPGGEQSL.

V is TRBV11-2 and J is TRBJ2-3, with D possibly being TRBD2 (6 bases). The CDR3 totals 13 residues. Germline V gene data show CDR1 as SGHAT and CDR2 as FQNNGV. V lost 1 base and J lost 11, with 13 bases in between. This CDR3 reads CASSLVLAYMQYF. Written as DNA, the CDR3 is TGTGCCAGCAGCTTAGTCCTAGCGTACATGCAGTATTTT.

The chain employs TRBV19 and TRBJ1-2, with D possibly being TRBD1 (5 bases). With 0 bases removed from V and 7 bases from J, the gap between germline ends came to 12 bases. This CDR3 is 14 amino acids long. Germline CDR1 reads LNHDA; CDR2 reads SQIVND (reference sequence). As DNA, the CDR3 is TGTGCCAGTAGTATAGATATGGCAGGGTTTGGCTACACCTTC. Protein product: CASSIDMAGFGYTF.

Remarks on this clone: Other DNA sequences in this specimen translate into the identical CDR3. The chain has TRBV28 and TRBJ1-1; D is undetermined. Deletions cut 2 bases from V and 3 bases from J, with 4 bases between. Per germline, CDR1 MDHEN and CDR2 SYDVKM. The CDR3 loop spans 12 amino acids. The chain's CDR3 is CASSLGYTEAFF. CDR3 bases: TGTGCCAGCAGTTTAGGTTACACTGAAGCTTTCTTT.

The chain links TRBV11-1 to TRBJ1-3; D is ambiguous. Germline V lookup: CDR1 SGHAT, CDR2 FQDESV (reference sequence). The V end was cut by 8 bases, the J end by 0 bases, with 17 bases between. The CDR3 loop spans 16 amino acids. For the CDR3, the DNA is TGTGCCAGCGCCTCGGCGGGCCGTATCTCTGGAAACACCATATATTTT. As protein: CASASAGRISGNTIYF.

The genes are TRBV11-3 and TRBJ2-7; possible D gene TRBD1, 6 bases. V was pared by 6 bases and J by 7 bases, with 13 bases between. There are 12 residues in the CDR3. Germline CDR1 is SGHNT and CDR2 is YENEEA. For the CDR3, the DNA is TGTGCCAGCAGTTTCCACACAGGGGAGCAGTACTTC. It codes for CASSFHTGEQYF. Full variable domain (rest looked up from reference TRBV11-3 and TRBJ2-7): EAGVVQSPRYKIIEKKQPVAFWCNPISGHNTLYWYLQNLGQGPELLIRYENEEAVDDSQLPKDRFSAERLKGVDSTLKIQPAELGDSAVYLCASSFHTGEQYFGPGTRLTVT.

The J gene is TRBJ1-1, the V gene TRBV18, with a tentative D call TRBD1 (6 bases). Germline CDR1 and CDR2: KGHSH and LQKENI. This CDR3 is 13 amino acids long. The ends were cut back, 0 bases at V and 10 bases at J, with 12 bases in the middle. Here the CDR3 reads CASSPPRGGSAFF. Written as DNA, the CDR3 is TGTGCCAGCTCACCACCCCGAGGGGGGTCAGCTTTCTTT.

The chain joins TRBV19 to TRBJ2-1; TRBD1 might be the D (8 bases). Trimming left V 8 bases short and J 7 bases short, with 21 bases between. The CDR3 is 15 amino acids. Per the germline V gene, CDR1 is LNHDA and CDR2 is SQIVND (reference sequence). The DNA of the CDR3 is TGTGCCAGTTGCCGGGGAGGGACAGGCGGGAATGAGCAGTTCTTC. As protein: CASCRGGTGGNEQFF. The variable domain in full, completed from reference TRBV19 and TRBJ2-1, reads DGGITQSPKYLFRKEGQNVTLSCEQNLNHDAMYWYRQDPGQGLRLIYYSQIVNDFQKGDIAEGYSVSREKKESFPLTVTSAQKNPTAFYLCASCRGGTGGNEQFFGPGTRLTVL.

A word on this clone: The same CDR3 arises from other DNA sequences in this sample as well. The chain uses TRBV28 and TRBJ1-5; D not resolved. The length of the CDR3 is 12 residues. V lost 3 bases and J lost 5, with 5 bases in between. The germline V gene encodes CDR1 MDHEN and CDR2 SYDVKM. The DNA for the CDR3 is TGTGCCAGCAGTTTTCGTTATCAGCCCCAGCATTTT. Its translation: CASSFRYQPQHF.